The 31 T cell receptor beta chains given below trace back to one sample, sequenced in a study of molecular identifiers for immune sequencing clone quantification. In TCRdb, the PCR reads were re-called with MiXCR into one record per CDR3 protein. The top ten clones hold less than 3% of a sample with thousands of distinct CDR3 sequences, about 15% of them seen once. Sequenced input: naive CD8+ T cells from blood, with Jurkat cell RNA spiked in. The subset here: FACS-sorted CD8+CD4-CCR7+CD45RA+ naive T cells. Receptors were obtained from a human donor in good health. Some libraries in this study had Jurkat cell RNA spiked in.

By share, this clonotype ranks as medium-sized. The chain has TRBV12-3 or TRBV12-4 and TRBJ1-2; D not resolved. V was pared by 4 bases and J by 4 bases, with 19 bases between. The CDR3 runs 16 residues. The CDR3 bases are TGTGCCAGCAGTTCGACACGGCCCCAGGTTGGCTATGGCTACACCTTC. Its protein product is CASSSTRPQVGYGYTF.

To note about this clonotype: Being one base from a much bigger clone, this may be a read error. The V and J genes are TRBV30 and TRBJ2-4, with 8 nucleotides matching TRBD2. CDR3 length: 17 residues. The germline V gene encodes CDR1 GTSNPN and CDR2 SVGIG (reference sequence). The CDR3 reads CAWSRPGLAPLKNIQCF. The CDR3 region has the DNA TGTGCCTGGAGTCGCCCTGGACTAGCTCCCCTGAAGAACATTCAGTGCTTC.

In its sample, this clonotype is medium-sized. This rearrangement joins TRBV12-3 or TRBV12-4 to TRBJ2-3; D unresolved. This CDR3 region has 18 residues. V lost 1 base to trimming and J lost 4 bases, with 21 bases between them. Here the CDR3 reads CASSLGLRTDLVADTQYF. The DNA of the CDR3 is TGTGCCAGCAGTTTAGGGCTACGGACGGATCTCGTCGCAGATACGCAGTATTTT.

This clonotype ranks as medium-sized. This chain joins TRBV5-6 and TRBJ1-1; the D is unclear. The germline V gene has CDR1 SGHDT and CDR2 YYEEEE. V was pared by 0 bases and J by 1 base, with 4 bases between. CDR3 size: 13 residues. The CDR3 reads CASSLGRNTEAFF. As DNA, the CDR3 is TGTGCCAGCAGCTTGGGAAGGAACACTGAAGCTTTCTTT.

There are many counts of this clonotype. The chain links TRBV29-1 to TRBJ2-1; D uncertain. The germline V gene has CDR1 SQVTM and CDR2 ANQGSEA. The V and J ends lost 0 bases and 5 bases respectively, with 8 bases between them. There are 13 residues in the CDR3. For the CDR3, the DNA is TGCAGCGTTGAAGAACGGAATAACAATGAGCAGTTCTTC. Its translation: CSVEERNNNEQFF.

This clonotype is termed medium-sized. This chain joins TRBV4-1 and TRBJ1-1, with 10 positions matching TRBD1. Trimming at V came to 1 base and at J to 4 bases, leaving 3 bases not matched to a gene. The CDR3 spans 15 residues. Germline CDR1 and CDR2: MGHRA and YSYEKL. DNA of the CDR3: TGCGCCAGCAGCCAAGTGAGGACAGGGGGCACTGAAGCTTTCTTT. Protein: CASSQVRTGGTEAFF.

This clonotype qualifies as medium-sized. This CDR3 reads CSVGASGTTDTQYF. The CDR3 bases are TGCAGCGTTGGGGCTAGCGGGACCACAGATACGCAGTATTTT. The J gene is TRBJ2-3, the V gene TRBV29-1; the match to TRBD2 covers 9 bases. The CDR3 consists of 14 residues. The V and J ends lost 4 bases and 2 bases, in that order; junction bases with no gene match: 4. Germline loops: CDR1 SQVTM, CDR2 ANQGSEA.

Sample share makes this clonotype medium-sized. This chain links TRBV27 with TRBJ2-7; the match to TRBD1 covers 10 bases. Trimming took 4 bases from V and 4 from J; bases not matched to a gene: 7. Germline CDR1 MNHEY, CDR2 SMNVEV (reference sequence). CDR3 length: 15 residues. CDR3 loop: CASSSRQGARYEQYF. The CDR3 DNA reads TGTGCCAGCAGTTCGCGACAGGGGGCGAGATACGAGCAGTACTTC.

This clonotype is medium-sized (0.01 to 0.1%) by share. V and J are TRBV27 and TRBJ2-7, with TRBD2 identical over 7 bases. Germline V gene lookup returns CDR1 MNHEY and CDR2 SMNVEV (reference sequence). The junction had 6 bases not matched to a gene; V was cut back by 2 bases and J by 5 bases. This CDR3 contains 14 residues. CDR3 sequence reads: CASSLGLAAHEQYF. The CDR3 DNA sequence: TGTGCCAGCAGTTTAGGGCTAGCGGCACACGAGCAGTACTTC.

By sample share, this clonotype is medium-sized (0.01 to 0.1%). The gene calls are TRBV20-1 and TRBJ2-7; D is undetermined. Looked up from germline, CDR1 is DFQATT and CDR2 is SNEGSKA (reference sequence). The CDR3 contains 12 residues. V was clipped by 4 bases and J by 2 bases, with 9 bases between them. CDR3 residues: CSANPVTYEQYF. DNA for the CDR3: TGCAGTGCTAACCCAGTAACCTACGAGCAGTACTTC.

This clonotype is medium-sized (0.01 to 0.1%) in the sample. The rearrangement joins TRBV12-3 or TRBV12-4 to TRBJ1-4; tentative D call: TRBD1 (5 bases). Deletions cut 6 bases from V and 6 bases from J, with 11 bases between. CDR3 size: 13 residues. CDR3 in DNA: TGTGCCAGCAGCCGCAGGGAGTATGAAAAACTGTTTTTT. It encodes CASSRREYEKLFF.

This clonotype is labeled medium-sized. The rearrangement uses TRBV25-1 and TRBJ2-7; TRBD2 matches 7 bases. The V segment lost 9 bases and the J segment 2 bases; nucleotides outside the gene matches: 10. The CDR3 contains 14 residues. Looked up from germline, CDR1 is MGHDK and CDR2 is SYGVNS. DNA for the CDR3: TGTGCCAGTGGGGAGCTAGCGGACACCTACGAGCAGTACTTC. As protein: CASGELADTYEQYF.

This clonotype is medium-sized by share. CDR3 sequence (DNA): TGTGCCAGCAGATTCGACGGCGATGAAGCTTTCTTT. Translation gives CASRFDGDEAFF. The gene calls are TRBV6-2 or TRBV6-3 and TRBJ1-1, with D uncertain. This CDR3 has 12 residues. Between the trimmed V and J ends, which lost 6 bases and 7 bases, there was a span of 12 bases. Germline V gives CDR1 MNHEY, CDR2 SVGEGT.

This clonotype counts as medium-sized. The chain has TRBV13 and TRBJ2-5; D unresolved. This CDR3 is 15 amino acids long. The ends were cut back, 3 bases at V and 1 base at J, with 12 bases in the middle. Germline CDR1 is PRHDT and CDR2 is FYEKMQ (reference sequence). In DNA, the CDR3 is TGTGCCAGCAGCTTCACAAGGGCAGGCCAAGAGACCCAGTACTTC. Protein: CASSFTRAGQETQYF.

By share, this clonotype counts as medium-sized. The CDR3 protein is CASSLGIEVDTQYF. CDR3 DNA sequence: TGTGCCAGCAGCTTAGGTATTGAGGTAGATACGCAGTATTTT. The chain employs TRBV7-8 and TRBJ2-3; the D is unclear. The ends were cut back, 1 base at V and 5 bases at J, with 10 bases in the middle. This CDR3 is 14 amino acids long. Germline V gives CDR1 SGHVS, CDR2 FQNEAQ.

The chain carries TRBV2 and TRBJ2-5; 10 bases align to TRBD2. CDR3 length: 14 amino acids. V dropped 9 bases and J dropped 5; count of bases not matched to a gene: 9. Germline V CDR1 and CDR2: SNHLY, FYNNEI. CDR3 nucleotides: TGTGCCAGAGCCCTAGCGGGAGTAGGGGAGACCCAGTACTTC. It yields the protein CARALAGVGETQYF.

With regard to this clonotype: This clone may be a read error of a much larger clone one base away. V gene TRBV18 combines with J gene TRBJ2-5; tentatively, D is TRBD2 (5 bases). The CDR3 runs 14 residues. Trimming removed 1 base at V and 4 bases at J, with 10 bases between. Germline V gives CDR1 KGHSH, CDR2 LQKENI. CDR3 protein: CASSPRGSGETQYF. The CDR3 DNA reads as TGTGCCAGCTCACCACGCGGGTCAGGAGAGACCCAGTACTTC. Together with reference TRBV18 and TRBJ2-5, the CDR3 gives the full variable domain: NAGVMQNPRHLVRRRGQEARLRCSPMKGHSHVYWYRQLPEEGLKFMVYLQKENIIDESGMPKERFSAEFPKEGPSILRIQQVVRGDSAAYFCASSPRGSGETQYFGPGTRLLVL.

This clonotype is judged medium-sized. The J gene is TRBJ2-1, the V gene TRBV19; D is undetermined. The CDR3 runs 13 residues. Trimming stripped 3 bases from V and 3 bases from J, with 6 bases between. Germline values: CDR1 LNHDA, CDR2 SQIVND (reference sequence). The CDR3 DNA reads as TGTGCCAGTAGTATCTCTAGCTACAATGAGCAGTTCTTC. It yields the protein CASSISSYNEQFF.

This clonotype is classed as medium-sized. This chain connects TRBV4-3 to TRBJ2-7; D might be TRBD2 (5 bases). V shed 0 bases and J shed 1 base, with 13 bases lying between them. Germline CDR1 is LGHNA and CDR2 is YSLEER. The CDR3 covers 16 residues. CDR3 loop: CASSQDLIGVSYEQYF. CDR3 in DNA: TGCGCCAGCAGCCAAGATCTTATCGGGGTTTCCTACGAGCAGTACTTC.

This chain joins TRBV12-3 or TRBV12-4 and TRBJ2-7; 7 bases are a match to TRBD1. The ends lost 5 bases at V and 2 bases at J; junction bases unmatched: 3. This CDR3 region has 13 residues. CDR3 sequence reads: CASSPTGPYEQYF. The DNA for the CDR3 is TGTGCCAGCAGTCCGACAGGGCCCTACGAGCAGTACTTC.

This clonotype rates as medium-sized. The rearrangement joins TRBV20-1 to TRBJ1-5; D is perhaps TRBD1 (5 bases). There are 14 residues in the CDR3. Germline assignment: CDR1 DFQATT and CDR2 SNEGSKA (reference sequence). V gave up 6 bases and J gave up 2 bases, with 14 bases separating them. CDR3 loop: CSAEPGGGNQPQHF. The CDR3 bases are TGCAGTGCAGAGCCGGGGGGAGGCAATCAGCCCCAGCATTTT.

This clonotype is labeled medium-sized (0.01 to 0.1%). J is TRBJ2-3 and V is TRBV11-2; 12 bases map to TRBD2. CDR1 is SGHAT, CDR2 FQNNGV, per germline. CDR3 size: 17 residues. Unmatched junction bases numbered 8, after V lost 1 base and J lost 6 bases. This CDR3 is CASSLVLTSGGTDTQYF. CDR3 DNA sequence: TGTGCCAGCAGCTTAGTGCTCACTAGCGGGGGGACGGATACGCAGTATTTT.

The table lists this clonotype with many counts. V and J are TRBV6-5 and TRBJ2-1; possible D gene TRBD2, 5 bases. The CDR3 has 13 residues. V was shortened by 5 bases and J by 9 bases, with 14 bases between the two germline ends. Germline V lookup: CDR1 MNHEY, CDR2 SVGAGI. The CDR3 nucleotides are TGTGCCAGCAGTACCTCTAGCATGGGTGAGCAGTTCTTC. Translation: CASSTSSMGEQFF.

This clonotype is medium-sized by share. This chain links TRBV6-2 or TRBV6-3 with TRBJ2-1, with D possibly being TRBD2 (6 bases). Trimming stripped 6 bases from V and 2 bases from J, with 11 bases between. The CDR3 extends over 14 amino acids. The germline V gene encodes CDR1 MNHEY and CDR2 SVGEGT. CDR3 in amino acids: CASSGTSTYNEQFF. The CDR3 bases are TGTGCCAGCAGCGGGACTTCAACCTACAATGAGCAGTTCTTC.

By its share, this clonotype is medium-sized. The chain couples TRBV19 to TRBJ1-1; D call uncertain. Per germline, CDR1 LNHDA and CDR2 SQIVND (reference sequence). V was cut by 3 bases and J by 1 base, with 9 bases left in between. The CDR3 sequence is 14 residues long. For the CDR3, the DNA is TGTGCCAGTAGTATTTCCTACGGGAACACTGAAGCTTTCTTT. Translation gives CASSISYGNTEAFF.

By share, this clonotype ranks as medium-sized. The chain carries TRBV27 and TRBJ1-1; D gene unclear. V lost 8 bases to trimming and J lost 7 bases, with 14 bases between them. This CDR3 contains 12 residues. Germline CDR1 reads MNHEY; CDR2 reads SMNVEV (reference sequence). The CDR3 nucleotides are TGTGCCAGCTCCGCTTGGGGAATTGAAGCTTTCTTT. It encodes CASSAWGIEAFF.

By share of the sample, this clonotype is medium-sized. The V gene is TRBV4-1, the J gene TRBJ2-7, with 11 bases aligning to TRBD2. The CDR3 extends over 18 amino acids. The ends lost 2 bases at V and 0 bases at J; junction bases unmatched: 9. The germline CDR1 and CDR2 sequences are MGHRA and YSYEKL. CDR3 residues: CASSQLLILAGDSYEQYF. The CDR3, as DNA: TGCGCCAGCAGCCAACTCCTAATACTAGCGGGGGACTCCTACGAGCAGTACTTC.

Judged by abundance, this clonotype is medium-sized (0.01 to 0.1%). The chain has TRBV30 and TRBJ2-7; 9 nucleotides match TRBD1. The V gene end was trimmed by 2 bases and the J gene end by 6 bases; junction bases not matched to a gene: 8. CDR1 and CDR2 from the germline V gene are GTSNPN and SVGIG (reference sequence). The length of the CDR3 is 14 residues. CDR3 coding DNA: TGTGCCTGGAGTACCGGGACAGGGATTTCCGAGCAGTACTTC. Protein product: CAWSTGTGISEQYF.

The table lists this clonotype with many counts. The chain has TRBV12-3 or TRBV12-4 and TRBJ2-3; D is unclear. The CDR3 runs 15 residues. V was pared by 4 bases and J by 6 bases, with 17 bases between. CDR3 sequence: CASSYSQGMRDTQYF. The CDR3 nucleotides are TGTGCCAGCAGTTACAGCCAAGGCATGAGGGATACGCAGTATTTT.

This clonotype rates as medium-sized. The chain recombines TRBV30 with TRBJ1-5, with D possibly TRBD1 on 5 matching bases. The germline CDR1 and CDR2 sequences are GTSNPN and SVGIG (reference sequence). This CDR3 is 14 amino acids long. V lost 2 bases, J lost 2 bases, and 10 bases lay in between. The CDR3 sequence is CAWSWQGGNQPQHF. CDR3 nucleotide sequence: TGTGCCTGGAGTTGGCAGGGAGGCAATCAGCCCCAGCATTTT.

By frequency in the sample, this clonotype is medium-sized (0.01 to 0.1%). This rearrangement joins TRBV15 to TRBJ2-6; no reliable D call. In germline, CDR1 is LNHNV, CDR2 YYDKDF (reference sequence). The CDR3 loop spans 16 amino acids. Trimming stripped 1 base from V and 0 bases from J, with 7 bases between. The CDR3, as DNA: TGTGCCACCAGCAGAGTGGGATACTCTGGGGCCAACGTCCTGACTTTC. It specifies CATSRVGYSGANVLTF.